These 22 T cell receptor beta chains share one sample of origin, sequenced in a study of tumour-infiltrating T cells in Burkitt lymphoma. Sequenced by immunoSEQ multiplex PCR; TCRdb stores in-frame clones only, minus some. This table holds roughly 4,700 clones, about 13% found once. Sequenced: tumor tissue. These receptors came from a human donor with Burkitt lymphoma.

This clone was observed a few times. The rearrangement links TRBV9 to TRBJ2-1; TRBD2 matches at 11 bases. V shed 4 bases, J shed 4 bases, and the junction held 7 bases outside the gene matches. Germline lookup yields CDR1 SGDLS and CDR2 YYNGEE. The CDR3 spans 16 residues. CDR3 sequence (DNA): TGTGCCAGCAGCCCGATAGCGGGGGGGCCGTACAATGAGCAGTTCTTC. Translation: CASSPIAGGPYNEQFF.

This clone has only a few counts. The CDR3 loop reads CASSLGRGGLGYEQYF. In DNA, the CDR3 is TGTGCCAGCAGCTTGGGACGGGGGGGCCTCGGGTACGAGCAGTACTTC. The chain has TRBV5-4 and TRBJ2-7, with 8 positions matching TRBD2. From germline, CDR1 is SGHNT and CDR2 YYREEE (reference sequence). The junction had 9 bases not matched to a gene; V was cut back by 0 bases and J by 4 bases. This CDR3 region has 16 residues.

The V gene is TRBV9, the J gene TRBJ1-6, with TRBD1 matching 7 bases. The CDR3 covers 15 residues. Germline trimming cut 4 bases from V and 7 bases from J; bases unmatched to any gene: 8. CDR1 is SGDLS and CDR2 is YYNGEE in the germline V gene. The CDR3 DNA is TGTGCCAGCAGCCCTAACACAGGGGAAAATTCACCCCTCCACTTT. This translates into CASSPNTGENSPLHF.

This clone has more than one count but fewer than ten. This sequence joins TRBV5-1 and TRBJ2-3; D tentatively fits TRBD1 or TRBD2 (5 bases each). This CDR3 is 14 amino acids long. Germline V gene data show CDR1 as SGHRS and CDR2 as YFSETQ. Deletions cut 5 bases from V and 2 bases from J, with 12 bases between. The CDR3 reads CASRSPGPTDTQYF. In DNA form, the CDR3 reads TGCGCCAGCAGATCCCCGGGGCCCACAGATACGCAGTATTTT.

Written as DNA, the CDR3 is TGTGCCAGTAGTATAGTCCAGGGAGTTGAGCAGTACTTC. It yields the protein CASSIVQGVEQYF. The chain couples TRBV19 to TRBJ2-7; tentatively, D is TRBD1 or TRBD2 (5 bases each). V dropped 1 base and J dropped 7 bases, with 11 bases sitting between them. Germline loops: CDR1 LNHDA, CDR2 SQIVND (reference sequence). The length of the CDR3 is 13 residues.

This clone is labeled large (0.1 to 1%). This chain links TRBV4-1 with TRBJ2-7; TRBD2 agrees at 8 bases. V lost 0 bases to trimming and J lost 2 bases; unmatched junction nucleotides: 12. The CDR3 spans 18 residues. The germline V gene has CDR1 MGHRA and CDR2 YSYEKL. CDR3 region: CASSQEGYGAGGPYEQYF. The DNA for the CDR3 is TGCGCCAGCAGCCAAGAGGGTTACGGGGCGGGGGGACCCTACGAGCAGTACTTC.

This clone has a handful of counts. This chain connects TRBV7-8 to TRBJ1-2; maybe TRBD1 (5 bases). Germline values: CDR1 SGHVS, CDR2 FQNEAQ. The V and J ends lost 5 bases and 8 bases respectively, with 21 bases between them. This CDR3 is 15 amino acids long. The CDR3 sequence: CASSETGTSRGGYTF. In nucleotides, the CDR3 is TGTGCCAGCAGCGAGACCGGGACTAGCCGTGGGGGCTACACCTTC.

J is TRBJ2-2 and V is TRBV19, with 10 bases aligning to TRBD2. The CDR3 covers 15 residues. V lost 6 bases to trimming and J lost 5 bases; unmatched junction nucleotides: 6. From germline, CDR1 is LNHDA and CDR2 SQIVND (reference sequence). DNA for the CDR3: TGTGCCAGTAGGGCGCTAGCGGGAGATACCGGGGAGCTGTTTTTT. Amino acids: CASRALAGDTGELFF. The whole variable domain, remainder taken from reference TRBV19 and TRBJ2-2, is DGGITQSPKYLFRKEGQNVTLSCEQNLNHDAMYWYRQDPGQGLRLIYYSQIVNDFQKGDIAEGYSVSREKKESFPLTVTSAQKNPTAFYLCASRALAGDTGELFFGEGSRLTVL.

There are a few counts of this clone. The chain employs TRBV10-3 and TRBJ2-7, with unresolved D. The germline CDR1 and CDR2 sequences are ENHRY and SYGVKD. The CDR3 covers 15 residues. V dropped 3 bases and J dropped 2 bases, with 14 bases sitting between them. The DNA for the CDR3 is TGTGCCATCAGTGATCCTAGACTGCCGACCTACGAGCAGTACTTC. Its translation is CAISDPRLPTYEQYF.

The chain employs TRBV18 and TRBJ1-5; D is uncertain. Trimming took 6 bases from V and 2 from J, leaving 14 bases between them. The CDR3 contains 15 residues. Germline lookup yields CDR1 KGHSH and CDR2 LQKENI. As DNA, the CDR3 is TGTGCCAGCTCTCAAGGCCCGGAGCGCAATCAGCCCCAGCATTTT. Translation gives CASSQGPERNQPQHF.

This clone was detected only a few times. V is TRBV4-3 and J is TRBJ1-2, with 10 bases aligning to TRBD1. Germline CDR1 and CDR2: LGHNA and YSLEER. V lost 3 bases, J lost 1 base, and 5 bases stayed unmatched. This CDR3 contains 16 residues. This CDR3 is CASSHADRGLNYGYTF. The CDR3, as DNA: TGCGCCAGCAGCCATGCAGACAGGGGGCTTAACTATGGCTACACCTTC.

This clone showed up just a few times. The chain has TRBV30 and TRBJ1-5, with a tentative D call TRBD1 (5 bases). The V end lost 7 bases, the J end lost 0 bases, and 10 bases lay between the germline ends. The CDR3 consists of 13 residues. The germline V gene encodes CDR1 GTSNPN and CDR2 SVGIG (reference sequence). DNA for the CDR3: TGTGCCTCTCAAGGGGATAGCAATCAGCCCCAGCATTTT. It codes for CASQGDSNQPQHF.

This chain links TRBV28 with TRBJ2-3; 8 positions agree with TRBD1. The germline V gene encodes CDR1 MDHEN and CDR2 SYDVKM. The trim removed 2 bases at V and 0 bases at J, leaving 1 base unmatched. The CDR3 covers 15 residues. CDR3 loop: CASSLQGASTDTQYF. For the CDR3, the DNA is TGTGCCAGCAGTTTACAGGGGGCTAGCACAGATACGCAGTATTTT. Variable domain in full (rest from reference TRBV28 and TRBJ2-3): DVKVTQSSRYLVKRTGEKVFLECVQDMDHENMFWYRQDPGLGLRLIYFSYDVKMKEKGDIPEGYSVSREKKERFSLILESASTNQTSMYLCASSLQGASTDTQYFGPGTRLTVL.

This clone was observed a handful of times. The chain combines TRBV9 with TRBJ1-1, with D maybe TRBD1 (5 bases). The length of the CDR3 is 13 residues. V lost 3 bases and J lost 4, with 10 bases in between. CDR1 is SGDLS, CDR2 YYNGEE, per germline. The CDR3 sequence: CASSEGVVTEAFF. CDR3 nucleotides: TGTGCCAGCAGCGAAGGGGTGGTCACTGAAGCTTTCTTT.

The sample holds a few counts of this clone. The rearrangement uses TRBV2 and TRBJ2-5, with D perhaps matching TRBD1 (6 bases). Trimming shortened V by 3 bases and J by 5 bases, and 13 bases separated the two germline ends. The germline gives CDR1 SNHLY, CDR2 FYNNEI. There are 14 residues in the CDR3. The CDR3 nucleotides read TGTGCCAGCAGTGATAGACAGGCGATGGAGACCCAGTACTTC. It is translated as CASSDRQAMETQYF.

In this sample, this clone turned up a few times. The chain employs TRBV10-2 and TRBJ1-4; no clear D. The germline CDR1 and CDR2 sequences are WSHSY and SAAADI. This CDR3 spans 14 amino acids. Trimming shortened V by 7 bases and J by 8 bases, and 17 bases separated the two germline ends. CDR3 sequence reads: CASTMTIRGEKLFF. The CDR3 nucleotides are TGCGCCAGCACCATGACGATACGGGGAGAAAAACTGTTTTTT.

CDR3 amino acids: CASTRLSGANVLTF. CDR3 DNA: TGTGCCAGCACCAGGTTATCCGGGGCCAACGTCCTGACTTTC. This sequence joins TRBV5-5 and TRBJ2-6; D is unclear. The CDR3 spans 14 residues. V lost 6 bases to trimming and J lost 4 bases, with 11 bases between them. Germline assignment: CDR1 SGHKS and CDR2 YYEKEE (reference sequence). The variable domain in full, with the rest retrieved from reference TRBV5-5 and TRBJ2-6, is DAGVTQSPTHLIKTRGQQVTLRCSPISGHKSVSWYQQVLGQGPQFIFQYYEKEERGRGNFPDRFSARQFPNYSSELNVNALLLGDSALYLCASTRLSGANVLTFGAGSRLTVL.

As DNA, the CDR3 is TGTGCCAGCAGCTCCACCACAGATACGCAGTATTTT. Encoded protein: CASSSTTDTQYF. The rearrangement joins TRBV5-6 to TRBJ2-3; D call uncertain. Trimming shortened V by 3 bases and J by 2 bases, and 4 bases separated the two germline ends. This CDR3 contains 12 residues. Germline loops: CDR1 SGHDT, CDR2 YYEEEE.

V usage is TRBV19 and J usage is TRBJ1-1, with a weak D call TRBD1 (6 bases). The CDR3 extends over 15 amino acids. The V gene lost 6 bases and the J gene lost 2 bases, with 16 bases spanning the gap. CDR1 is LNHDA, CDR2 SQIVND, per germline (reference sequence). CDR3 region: CASRLAGTLNTEAFF. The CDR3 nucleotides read TGTGCCAGTAGACTAGCCGGGACACTTAACACTGAAGCTTTCTTT.

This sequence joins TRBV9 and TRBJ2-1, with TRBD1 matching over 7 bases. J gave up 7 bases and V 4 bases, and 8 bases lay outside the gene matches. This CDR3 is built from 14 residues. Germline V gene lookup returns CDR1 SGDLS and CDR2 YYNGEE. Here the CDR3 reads CASSQPGQKNEQFF. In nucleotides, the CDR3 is TGTGCCAGCAGCCAGCCGGGACAGAAGAATGAGCAGTTCTTC.

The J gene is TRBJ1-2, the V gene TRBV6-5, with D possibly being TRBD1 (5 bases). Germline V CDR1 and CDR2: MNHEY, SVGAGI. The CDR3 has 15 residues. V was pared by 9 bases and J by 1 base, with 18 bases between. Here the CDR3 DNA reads TGTGCCAGTACAGTTACGGGGACGGGTAACTATGGCTACACCTTC. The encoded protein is CASTVTGTGNYGYTF.

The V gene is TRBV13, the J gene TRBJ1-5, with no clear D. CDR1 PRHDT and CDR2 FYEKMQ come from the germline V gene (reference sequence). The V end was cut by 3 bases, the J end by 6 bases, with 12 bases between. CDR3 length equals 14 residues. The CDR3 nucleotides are TGTGCCAGCAGCTTCGGAGAGTGGGGTCAGCCCCAGCATTTT. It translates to CASSFGEWGQPQHF.